The clone carrying this T cell receptor (beta chain) came up many times. The antigen remains unidentified. This specimen comes from a study of T-cell memory formation after mild COVID-19. Study-level points and caveats: That cross-reactive memory joined was suggested by some responding clones appearing in pre-infection memory. Whether second-wave clones peaking at day 37 were SARS-CoV-2 specific went unconfirmed. A second wave expanding day 15 to 37 was CD4+-biased; contracting clones were balanced.

MiXCR, applied by TCRdb to the 5' RACE reads, yields one record per CDR3 protein. The sample lists hundreds of thousands of distinct CDR3 sequences, 15% to 20% occurring once. V was pared by 5 bases and J by 7 bases, with 11 bases between. Germline lookup yields CDR1 SGHTA and CDR2 FQGNSA. CDR3 length: 12 amino acids. The receptor's source is a man aged 18-30 years who had mild COVID-19 (a few samples of this study predate the infection). Cell type and time point are not known. This sequence joins TRBV7-2 and TRBJ1-2; D may be TRBD1 (5 bases). The sequenced sample was PBMCs or a T cell subset sorted from them (not recorded which). The CDR3 sequence: CASSDGTRGYTF. CDR3 in DNA: TGTGCCAGCAGCGACGGGACGCGTGGCTACACCTTC.